The TCR beta chain described here comes from a study of cytomegalovirus exposure and HLA in healthy donors. This CDR3 has 15 residues. Study results and caveats: The likely explanation for a cluster of highly shared sequence variants was sequencing artifact. Roughly uniform depth of sequencing across donors was assumed in presence/absence analyses. Most CMV-associated TCR beta chains were later found to appear HLA-restricted.

Regarding this clone: Its antigen is not known.

PCR used 60 Vbeta primers and 13 Jbeta primers. Generated by immunoSEQ multiplex PCR, the TCRdb table keeps only in-frame clones and is missing some. The data show around 130,000 clones, with 61% seen just once and 1.8% held by the top ten. This chain joins TRBV1 and TRBJ2-1; the table names TRBD2, a call not compared with the DNA. TRBV1 corresponds to a pseudogene. Sequenced input: PBMCs. The sequence came from a male donor in good health and CMV-seronegative. CDR3 in DNA: TGCACCAGCAGCCAAGCGTTGGCGGGACCCAATGAGCAGTTCTTC. Encoded protein: CTSSQALAGPNEQFF.